The 5 T cell receptor beta chains listed next were all sequenced from one sample in a study of T cell repertoires in cytomegalovirus infection (dated by TCRdb to the late 2010s). The antigens of these receptors remain unknown. The sample's treatment or condition, from its label and the paper: in vitro stimulation with specific CMV peptide epitopes to enrich CMV-specific T cells. Sequencing was performed on an Illumina HiSeq 1500. TCRdb trimmed public reads at Q25 via fastp, called clones via MiXCR and kept in-frame beta chains. Records with the same CDR3 protein are collapsed into one entry carrying the most frequent genes and DNA. This sample gives around 570,000 distinct CDR3 sequences in total; 40% of them show up just once. The ten top clones hold about 46% of the sample. The sample here was cultured PBMCs, taken from culture after CMV antigen stimulation. These receptors all come from a human donor in good health (CMV status not recorded). Some clones in this sample may be carry-over from other donors' samples.

The chain joins TRBV5-4 to TRBJ2-3, with D hard to call. The germline V gene has CDR1 SGHNT and CDR2 YYREEE (reference sequence). This CDR3 comprises 15 residues. Trimming left V 4 bases short and J 1 base short, with 13 bases between. The CDR3 nucleotides read TGTGCCAGCAGCGGGCAAGCAAGTGGCACAGATACGCAGTATTTT. Translation: CASSGQASGTDTQYF.

The chain combines TRBV6-5 with TRBJ2-1; 12 nucleotides match TRBD2. The CDR3 is 14 amino acids. V shed 6 bases and J 6 bases; nucleotides not matched to a gene: 3. CDR1 and CDR2 (germline): MNHEY, SVGAGI. This chain's CDR3 is CASRLAGGGNEQFF. The CDR3 DNA reads as TGTGCCAGCAGGCTAGCGGGAGGGGGCAATGAGCAGTTCTTC.

V usage is TRBV4-1 and J usage is TRBJ1-6, with D unclear. The V end lost 0 bases, the J end lost 7 bases, and 10 bases lay between the germline ends. The CDR3 runs 15 residues. Germline loops: CDR1 MGHRA, CDR2 YSYEKL. The DNA for the CDR3 is TGCGCCAGCAGCCAAGAGGGCCAGATGAATTCACCCCTCCACTTT. This encodes CASSQEGQMNSPLHF.

This sequence joins TRBV12-3 or TRBV12-4 and TRBJ1-1; D gene unclear. The CDR3 runs 13 residues. V was trimmed by 5 bases and J by 4 bases, leaving 11 bases between them. The CDR3 spells CASSLRGVTEAFF. Written as DNA, the CDR3 is TGTGCCAGCAGTCTTCGTGGTGTCACTGAAGCTTTCTTT.

This clonotype was detected only a few times. V and J are TRBV6-5 and TRBJ1-1; TRBD1 might be the D (5 bases). The CDR3 spans 15 residues. V lost 0 bases and J lost 5, with 13 bases in between. In germline, CDR1 is MNHEY, CDR2 SVGAGI. CDR3 residues: CASSYSTGGGTEAFF. CDR3 DNA sequence: TGTGCCAGCAGTTACTCTACAGGAGGAGGTACTGAAGCTTTCTTT.